This T cell receptor (beta chain) came from a study of preoperative IRX-2 immunotherapy in early breast cancer. Described treatment: preoperative locoregional IRX-2 cytokine immunotherapy. Samples came from a phase Ib trial of preoperative locoregional IRX-2 cytokine immunotherapy. Repertoires were generated with immunoSEQ multiplex PCR, while TCRdb's copy carries only in-frame clones and drops some. The sample holds roughly 42,000 clones; approximately 77% are singletons and the top ten take over 1%. This clone was counted a few times. The V gene's germline CDR1 is SSHAT and CDR2 FNYEAQ (reference sequence). The CDR3 spans 15 residues. Trimming shortened V by 3 bases and J by 0 bases, and 9 bases separated the two germline ends.

The source is a human donor with breast cancer. This specimen was tumor tissue, taken after IRX-2 immunotherapy. The chain is built from TRBV7-7 and TRBJ2-1; the D gene is possibly TRBD2 (7 bases). Here the CDR3 reads CASSLGGPSYNEQFF. CDR3 in DNA: TGTGCCAGCAGCTTGGGGGGGCCCTCCTACAATGAGCAGTTCTTC. Drawing the rest from reference TRBV7-7 and TRBJ2-1, the complete variable domain is GAGVSQSPRYKVTKRGQDVTLRCDPISSHATLYWYQQALGQGPEFLTYFNYEAQPDKSGLPSDRFSAERPEGSISTLTIQRTEQRDSAMYRCASSLGGPSYNEQFFGPGTRLTVL.